This TCR beta chain appears in the sequencing data of a study of cytomegalovirus exposure and HLA in healthy donors. TCRdb keeps only in-frame clones here, not all; method: immunoSEQ multiplex PCR. The data contain some 130,000 clones, about 90% of them singletons. This CDR3 has 16 residues. V lost 6 bases and J lost 1; bases outside the gene matches: 7. CDR1 SEHNR and CDR2 FQNEAQ come from the germline V gene (reference sequence). The sequenced material came from PBMCs. The chain is built from TRBV7-9 and TRBJ1-4; the match to TRBD1 covers 8 bases. The TCR comes from a man aged 30-40 years in good health and CMV-seronegative. CDR3 sequence: CASSQDRGGTNEKLFF. CDR3 DNA: TGTGCCAGCAGTCAAGACAGGGGTGGAACTAATGAAAAACTGTTTTTT. Supplemented by reference TRBV7-9 and TRBJ1-4, the full variable domain reads DTGVSQNPRHKITKRGQNVTFRCDPISEHNRLYWYRQTLGQGPEFLTYFQNEAQLEKSRLLSDRFSAERPKGSFSTLEIQRTEQGDSAMYLCASSQDRGGTNEKLFFGSGTQLSVL.